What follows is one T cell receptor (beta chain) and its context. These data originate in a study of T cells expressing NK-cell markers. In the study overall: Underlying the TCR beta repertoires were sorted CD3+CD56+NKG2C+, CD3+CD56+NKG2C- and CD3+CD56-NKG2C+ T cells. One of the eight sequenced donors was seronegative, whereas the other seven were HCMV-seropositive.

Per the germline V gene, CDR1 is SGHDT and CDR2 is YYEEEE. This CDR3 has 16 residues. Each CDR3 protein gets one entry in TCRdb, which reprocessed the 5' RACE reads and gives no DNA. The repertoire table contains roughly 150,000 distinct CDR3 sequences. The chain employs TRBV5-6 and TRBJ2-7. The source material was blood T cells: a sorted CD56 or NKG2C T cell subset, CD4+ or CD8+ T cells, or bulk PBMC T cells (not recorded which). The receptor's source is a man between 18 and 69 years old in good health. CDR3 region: CASSLGGRLDPYEQYF.